Below are 8 T cell receptor beta chains sequenced from a single sample in a study of T cell changes during pregnancy in multiple sclerosis (dated by TCRdb to between 2018 and 2021). Libraries came from the immunoSEQ multiplex PCR assay. TCRdb took this table from immuneACCESS and kept in-frame rearrangements with V and J called. Such tables lack part of the clones; where checked against another copy, unresolved V genes explain under half of the gap, and the rest is unexplained. The sample table holds tens of thousands of clones, of which approximately 87% were seen once. The leading ten clones occupy approximately 7.6% of the sample. The material sequenced was CD8+ T cells from peripheral blood mononuclear cells, taken before pregnancy. Every receptor here comes from a female donor with multiple sclerosis, enrolled in a pregnancy study.

In its sample, this clone was seen once. V and J are TRBV6-5 and TRBJ1-2, with 8 bases that match TRBD1. The V gene's germline CDR1 is MNHEY and CDR2 SVGAGI. The CDR3 runs 15 residues. The ends lost 5 bases at V and 6 bases at J; junction bases unmatched: 11. The DNA of the CDR3 is TGTGCCAGCAGTGCCTATTACGGACAGGGTGATGGCTACACCTTC. The encoded protein is CASSAYYGQGDGYTF.

The chain recombines TRBV13 with TRBJ2-7; a possible D gene is TRBD2 (5 bases). The germline CDR1 and CDR2 sequences are PRHDT and FYEKMQ (reference sequence). V lost 4 bases and J lost 2, with 15 bases in between. This CDR3 spans 15 amino acids. CDR3 nucleotide sequence: TGTGCCAGCAGCTCCCGGGATCACCATACCTACGAGCAGTACTTC. Translation gives CASSSRDHHTYEQYF.

This sequence joins TRBV19 and TRBJ2-1, with D possibly matching TRBD2 (6 bases). The V gene's germline CDR1 is LNHDA and CDR2 SQIVND (reference sequence). V gave up 3 bases and J gave up 4 bases, with 10 bases separating them. This CDR3 has 14 residues. The CDR3 is CASSMGGDYNEQFF. DNA for the CDR3: TGTGCCAGTAGTATGGGCGGGGATTACAATGAGCAGTTCTTC.

This sequence joins TRBV28 and TRBJ2-3; D perhaps matches TRBD1 (5 bases). The CDR3 has 17 residues. Germline assignment: CDR1 MDHEN and CDR2 SYDVKM. Trimming took 4 bases from V and 0 from J, leaving 17 bases between them. The CDR3 loop is CASSSGQGSRSTDTQYF. DNA of the CDR3: TGTGCCAGCAGTTCGGGTCAGGGTTCTCGTAGCACAGATACGCAGTATTTT. Full variable domain (rest looked up from reference TRBV28 and TRBJ2-3): DVKVTQSSRYLVKRTGEKVFLECVQDMDHENMFWYRQDPGLGLRLIYFSYDVKMKEKGDIPEGYSVSREKKERFSLILESASTNQTSMYLCASSSGQGSRSTDTQYFGPGTRLTVL.

The rearrangement uses TRBV10-3 and TRBJ1-5; D uncertain. This CDR3 region has 17 residues. V lost 0 bases and J lost 7, with 19 bases in between. Germline CDR1 reads ENHRY; CDR2 reads SYGVKD. The chain's CDR3 is CAISESLNRGGSQPQHF. The CDR3 DNA reads TGTGCCATCAGTGAGTCGTTGAACAGAGGAGGTTCGCAGCCCCAGCATTTT.

The chain joins TRBV30 to TRBJ2-2; D is undetermined. Per germline, CDR1 GTSNPN and CDR2 SVGIG (reference sequence). V lost 4 bases and J 3 bases, leaving 15 bases between the germline ends. The CDR3 runs to 15 residues. This CDR3 reads CAWTYRYRDTGELFF. The CDR3 nucleotides are TGTGCCTGGACGTACCGCTACCGGGACACCGGGGAGCTGTTTTTT.

This chain joins TRBV28 and TRBJ2-5; D is possibly TRBD1 (6 bases). The ends were cut back, 1 base at V and 1 base at J, with 10 bases in the middle. Germline V gene data show CDR1 as MDHEN and CDR2 as SYDVKM. This CDR3 is built from 15 residues. This CDR3 is CASSLFSDSQETQYF. The CDR3 region has the DNA TGTGCCAGCAGTTTATTCTCGGACAGCCAAGAGACCCAGTACTTC.

V is TRBV21-1 and J is TRBJ2-2; TRBD2 reflects the table's D call only, with no check against the DNA. TRBV21-1 is a pseudogene. The CDR3 totals 18 residues. In DNA, the CDR3 is TGTGCCAGCAGCAAAGTTGGCGGGAGGGGATTATACACCGGGGAGCTGTTTTTT. It specifies CASSKVGGRGLYTGELFF.